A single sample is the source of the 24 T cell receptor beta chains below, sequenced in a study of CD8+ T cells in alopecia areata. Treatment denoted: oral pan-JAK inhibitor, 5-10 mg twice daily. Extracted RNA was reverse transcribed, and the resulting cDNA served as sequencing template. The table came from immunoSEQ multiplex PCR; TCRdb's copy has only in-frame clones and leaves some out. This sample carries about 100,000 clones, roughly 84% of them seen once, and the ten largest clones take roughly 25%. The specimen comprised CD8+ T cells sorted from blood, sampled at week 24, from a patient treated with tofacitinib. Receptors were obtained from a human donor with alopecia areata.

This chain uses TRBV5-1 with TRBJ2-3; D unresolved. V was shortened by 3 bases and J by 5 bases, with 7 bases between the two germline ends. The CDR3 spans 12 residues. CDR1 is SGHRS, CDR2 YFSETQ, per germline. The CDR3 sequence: CASSSRGDTQYF. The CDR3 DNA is TGCGCCAGCAGCTCCCGTGGAGATACGCAGTATTTT.

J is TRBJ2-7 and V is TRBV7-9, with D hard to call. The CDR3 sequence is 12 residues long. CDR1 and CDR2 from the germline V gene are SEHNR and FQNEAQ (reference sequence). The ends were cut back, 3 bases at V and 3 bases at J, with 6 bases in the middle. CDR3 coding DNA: TGTGCCAGCAGCTTTGACGGCTACGAGCAGTACTTC. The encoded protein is CASSFDGYEQYF. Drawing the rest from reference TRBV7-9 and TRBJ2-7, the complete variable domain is DTGVSQNPRHKITKRGQNVTFRCDPISEHNRLYWYRQTLGQGPEFLTYFQNEAQLEKSRLLSDRFSAERPKGSFSTLEIQRTEQGDSAMYLCASSFDGYEQYFGPGTRLTVT.

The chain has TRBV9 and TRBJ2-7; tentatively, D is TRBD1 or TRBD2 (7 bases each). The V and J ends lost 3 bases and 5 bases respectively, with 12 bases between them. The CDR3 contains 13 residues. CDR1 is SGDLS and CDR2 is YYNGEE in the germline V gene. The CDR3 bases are TGTGCCAGCAGCGCGACAGGGAGGGACGAGCAGTACTTC. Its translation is CASSATGRDEQYF.

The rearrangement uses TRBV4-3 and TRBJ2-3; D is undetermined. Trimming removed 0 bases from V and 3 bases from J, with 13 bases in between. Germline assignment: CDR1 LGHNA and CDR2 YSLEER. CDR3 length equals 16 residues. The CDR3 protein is CASSQEGNRVTDTQYF. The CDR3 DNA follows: TGCGCCAGCAGCCAAGAGGGAAACAGAGTTACAGATACGCAGTATTTT.

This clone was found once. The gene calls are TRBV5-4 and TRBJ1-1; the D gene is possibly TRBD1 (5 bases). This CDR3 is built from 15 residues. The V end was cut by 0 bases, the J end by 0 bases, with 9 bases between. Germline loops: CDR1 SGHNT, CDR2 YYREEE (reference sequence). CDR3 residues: CASSLGQTLNTEAFF. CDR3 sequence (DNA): TGTGCCAGCAGCTTGGGACAGACTCTGAACACTGAAGCTTTCTTT. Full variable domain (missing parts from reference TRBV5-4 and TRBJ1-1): ETGVTQSPTHLIKTRGQQVTLRCSSQSGHNTVSWYQQALGQGPQFIFQYYREEENGRGNFPPRFSGLQFPNYSSELNVNALELDDSALYLCASSLGQTLNTEAFFGQGTRLTVV.

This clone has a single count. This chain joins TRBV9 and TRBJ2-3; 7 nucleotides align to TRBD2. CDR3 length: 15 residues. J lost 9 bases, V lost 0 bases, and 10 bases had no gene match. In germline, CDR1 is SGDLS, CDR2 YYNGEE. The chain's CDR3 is CASSVGSGPGDTQYF. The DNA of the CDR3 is TGTGCCAGCAGCGTAGGTAGCGGGCCGGGAGACACGCAGTATTTT.

CDR3 in amino acids: CASSEGQGASETQYF. Here the CDR3 DNA reads TGTGCCAGCAGTGAGGGACAGGGGGCTTCGGAGACCCAGTACTTC. V is TRBV2 and J is TRBJ2-5; the match to TRBD1 covers 12 bases. Unmatched junction bases numbered 4, after V lost 3 bases and J lost 5 bases. Germline CDR1 and CDR2: SNHLY and FYNNEI. The CDR3 sequence is 15 residues long.

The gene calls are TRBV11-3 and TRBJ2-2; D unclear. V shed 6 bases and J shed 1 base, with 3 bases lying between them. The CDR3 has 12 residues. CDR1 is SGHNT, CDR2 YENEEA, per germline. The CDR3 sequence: CASRLNTGELFF. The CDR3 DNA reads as TGTGCCAGCAGACTGAACACCGGGGAGCTGTTTTTT.

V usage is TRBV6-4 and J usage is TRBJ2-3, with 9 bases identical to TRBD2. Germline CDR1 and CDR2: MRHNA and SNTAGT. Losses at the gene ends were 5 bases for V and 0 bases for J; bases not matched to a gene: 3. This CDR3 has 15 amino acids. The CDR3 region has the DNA TGTGCCAGCAGTTCTCTAGCGGGGAGCACAGATACGCAGTATTTT. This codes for CASSSLAGSTDTQYF.

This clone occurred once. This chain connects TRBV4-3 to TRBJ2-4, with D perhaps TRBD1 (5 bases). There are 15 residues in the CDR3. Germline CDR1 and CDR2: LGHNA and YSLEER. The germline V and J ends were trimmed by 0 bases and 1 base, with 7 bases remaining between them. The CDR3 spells CASSQDRAAKNIQYF. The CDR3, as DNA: TGCGCCAGCAGCCAAGACAGGGCGGCCAAAAACATTCAGTACTTC.

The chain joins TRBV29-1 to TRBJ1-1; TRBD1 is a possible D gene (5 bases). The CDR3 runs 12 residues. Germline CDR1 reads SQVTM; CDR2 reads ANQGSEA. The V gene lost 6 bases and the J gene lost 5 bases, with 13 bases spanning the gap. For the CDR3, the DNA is TGCAGCGTCGAGGTGGGGCGAACTGAAGCTTTCTTT. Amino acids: CSVEVGRTEAFF.

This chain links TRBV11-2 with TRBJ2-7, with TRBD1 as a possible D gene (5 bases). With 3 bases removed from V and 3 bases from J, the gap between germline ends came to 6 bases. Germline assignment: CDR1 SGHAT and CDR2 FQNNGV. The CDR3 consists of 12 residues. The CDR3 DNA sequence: TGTGCCAGCAGCTTCGACAGCTACGAGCAGTACTTC. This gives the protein CASSFDSYEQYF.

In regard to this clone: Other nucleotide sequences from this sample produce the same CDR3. This CDR3 reads CAWSVLRRAPLETQYF. CDR3 coding DNA: TGTGCCTGGAGTGTACTTCGAAGGGCCCCCCTGGAGACCCAGTACTTC. J is TRBJ2-5 and V is TRBV30; D gene ambiguous. The CDR3 consists of 16 residues. CDR1 GTSNPN and CDR2 SVGIG come from the germline V gene (reference sequence). V lost 0 bases, J lost 5 bases, and 19 bases lay in between.

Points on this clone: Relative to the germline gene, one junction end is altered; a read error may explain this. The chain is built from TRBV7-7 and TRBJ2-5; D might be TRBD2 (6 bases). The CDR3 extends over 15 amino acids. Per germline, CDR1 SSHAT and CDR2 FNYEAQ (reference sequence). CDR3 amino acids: CASSFRDFPQETQYF. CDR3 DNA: TGTGCTAGCAGCTTCCGGGACTTCCCACAAGAGACCCAGTACTTC.

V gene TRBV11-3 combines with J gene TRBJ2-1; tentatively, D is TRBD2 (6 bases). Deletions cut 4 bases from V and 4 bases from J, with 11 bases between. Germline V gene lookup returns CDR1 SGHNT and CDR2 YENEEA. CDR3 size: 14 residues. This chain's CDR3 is CASSSRESYNEQFF. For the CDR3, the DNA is TGTGCCAGCAGCTCGCGGGAATCTTACAATGAGCAGTTCTTC.

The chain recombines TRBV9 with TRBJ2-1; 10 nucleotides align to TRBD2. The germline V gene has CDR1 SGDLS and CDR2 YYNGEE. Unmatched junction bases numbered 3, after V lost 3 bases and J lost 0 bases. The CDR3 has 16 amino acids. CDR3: CASSARLAGSYNEQFF. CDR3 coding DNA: TGTGCCAGCAGCGCGCGACTAGCGGGCTCCTACAATGAGCAGTTCTTC.

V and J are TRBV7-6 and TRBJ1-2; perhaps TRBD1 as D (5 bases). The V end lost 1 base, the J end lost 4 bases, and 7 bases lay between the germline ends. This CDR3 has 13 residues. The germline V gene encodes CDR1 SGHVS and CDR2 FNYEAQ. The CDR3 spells CASSLGGSYGYTF. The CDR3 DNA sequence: TGTGCCAGCAGCTTAGGGGGGAGCTATGGCTACACCTTC.

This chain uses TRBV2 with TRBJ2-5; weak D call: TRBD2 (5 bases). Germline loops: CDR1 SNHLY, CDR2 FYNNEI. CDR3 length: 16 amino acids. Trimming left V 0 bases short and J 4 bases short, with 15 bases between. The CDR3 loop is CASSEALASLGETQYF. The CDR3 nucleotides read TGTGCCAGCAGTGAAGCGCTAGCTAGCCTCGGAGAGACCCAGTACTTC.

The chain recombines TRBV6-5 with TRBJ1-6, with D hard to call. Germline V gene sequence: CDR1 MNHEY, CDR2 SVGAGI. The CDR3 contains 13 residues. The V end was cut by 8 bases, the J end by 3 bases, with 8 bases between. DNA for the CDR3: TGTGCCAGCGGAGAGCGCTATAATTCACCCCTCCACTTT. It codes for CASGERYNSPLHF.

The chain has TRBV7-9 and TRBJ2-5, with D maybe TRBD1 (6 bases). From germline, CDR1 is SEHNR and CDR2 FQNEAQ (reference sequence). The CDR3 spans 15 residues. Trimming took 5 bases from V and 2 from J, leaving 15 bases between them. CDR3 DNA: TGTGCCAGCAGCATCCTGGGGGCCGAGCAAGAGACCCAGTACTTC. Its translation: CASSILGAEQETQYF.

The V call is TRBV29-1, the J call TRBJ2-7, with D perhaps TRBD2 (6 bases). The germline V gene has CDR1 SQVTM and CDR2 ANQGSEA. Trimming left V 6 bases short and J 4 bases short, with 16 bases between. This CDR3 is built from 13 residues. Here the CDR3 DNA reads TGCAGCGTGCGGGGCAGGGAGCCTTACGAGCAGTACTTC. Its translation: CSVRGREPYEQYF.

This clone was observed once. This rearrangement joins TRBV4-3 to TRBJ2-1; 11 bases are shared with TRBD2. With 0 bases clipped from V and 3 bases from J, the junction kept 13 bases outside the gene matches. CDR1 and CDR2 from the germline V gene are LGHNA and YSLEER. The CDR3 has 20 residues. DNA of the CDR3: TGCGCCAGCAGCCAAGATGTTATCACTAGCGGGGGACCCCTCTACAATGAGCAGTTCTTC. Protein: CASSQDVITSGGPLYNEQFF.

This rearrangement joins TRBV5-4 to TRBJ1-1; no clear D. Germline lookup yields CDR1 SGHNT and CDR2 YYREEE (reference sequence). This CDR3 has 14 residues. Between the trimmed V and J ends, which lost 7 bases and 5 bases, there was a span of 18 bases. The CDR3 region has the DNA TGTGCCAGCCACAGCTTTGGTGAGGGAACTGAAGCTTTCTTT. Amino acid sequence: CASHSFGEGTEAFF. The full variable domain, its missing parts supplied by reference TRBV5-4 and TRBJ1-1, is ETGVTQSPTHLIKTRGQQVTLRCSSQSGHNTVSWYQQALGQGPQFIFQYYREEENGRGNFPPRFSGLQFPNYSSELNVNALELDDSALYLCASHSFGEGTEAFFGQGTRLTVV.

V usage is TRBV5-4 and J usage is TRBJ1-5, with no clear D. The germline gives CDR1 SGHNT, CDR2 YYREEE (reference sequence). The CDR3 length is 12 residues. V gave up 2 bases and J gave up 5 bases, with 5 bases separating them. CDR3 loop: CASSFGDQPQHF. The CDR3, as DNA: TGTGCCAGCAGCTTTGGGGATCAGCCCCAGCATTTT.